These 3 T cell receptor beta chains share one sample of origin, sequenced in a study of T cells in Graves' hyperthyroidism and ophthalmopathy. The TCR beta CDR3 regions underwent amplification using RNA transcripts as the source. Using the HTBI primer set, a first-round RT-PCR was run on the TCR CDR3. TCRdb called the multiplex PCR reads again in MiXCR, with one record for every CDR3 protein. The sample includes 350,000 or so distinct CDR3 sequences, roughly 23% seen only once; the top ten take about 50%. Sample: blood. These receptors originate from a woman aged 45-65 years with Graves' hyperthyroidism.

This clonotype came up a few times. This rearrangement joins TRBV30 to TRBJ2-1, with D possibly being TRBD2 (6 bases). The CDR3 contains 13 residues. Germline CDR1 is GTSNPN and CDR2 is SVGIG (reference sequence). With 5 bases removed from V and 4 bases from J, the gap between germline ends came to 12 bases. CDR3 nucleotides: TGTGCCTGGGTAGCGGATCTTTACAATGAGCAGTTCTTC. The encoded protein is CAWVADLYNEQFF. The variable domain in full, with the rest retrieved from reference TRBV30 and TRBJ2-1, is SQTIHQWPATLVQPVGSPLSLECTVEGTSNPNLYWYRQAAGRGLQLLFYSVGIGQISSEVPQNLSASRPQDRQFILSSKKLLLSDSGFYLCAWVADLYNEQFFGPGTRLTVL.

The V and J genes are TRBV4-2 and TRBJ2-1, with 10 bases matching TRBD1. J lost 9 bases, V lost 3 bases, and 8 bases had no gene match. CDR1 is LGHNA, CDR2 YNFKEQ, per germline. The CDR3 extends over 15 amino acids. CDR3 DNA sequence: TGTGCCAGCAGCCAGGGGGGACAGGGGTCAGGTGAGCAGTTCTTC. Translated, it gives CASSQGGQGSGEQFF.

On this clonotype: A much larger clone differs by one base, so this may be a read error. This chain connects TRBV20-1 to TRBJ1-4; D is undetermined. CDR3 length equals 14 residues. CDR1 is DFQATT, CDR2 SNEGSKA, per germline (reference sequence). CDR3 protein: CSASRGSTNEKPFF. For the CDR3, the DNA is TGCAGTGCCAGCCGCGGGAGCACTAATGAAAAACCGTTTTTT.